The clone carrying this TCR beta chain was seen just once. Original data processing: For nucleated cells, counts were estimated from reference gene primer amplification. The data were produced by immunoSEQ multiplex PCR, yet TCRdb's version contains in-frame clones alone and is incomplete. V, J and clone size derive from that table, while D and trimming were established from the DNA sequence. Among about 210,000 clones listed, 70% to 85% were seen once. The data were obtained in a study of blood T cell repertoires in COVID-19. Study-level information: Whether acute or convalescent, the COVID-19 samples came from the United States, Italy and Spain. T cells, B-cell-depleted T cells, or PBMCs provided the cDNA or gDNA that served as material.

The CDR3 sequence is 15 residues long. The junction had 3 bases not matched to a gene; V was cut back by 2 bases and J by 4 bases. Germline V lookup: CDR1 SGHTA, CDR2 FQGNSA. Sequenced sample: peripheral blood. This chain connects TRBV7-2 to TRBJ2-1; TRBD2 matches at 9 bases. This clonotype was obtained from a man aged 50 or older with active or convalescent COVID-19. As DNA, the CDR3 is TGTGCCAGCAGCTTACATAGCGGGGGTTACAATGAGCAGTTCTTC. Its translation is CASSLHSGGYNEQFF.